This T cell receptor beta chain was observed in a study of cytomegalovirus exposure and HLA in healthy donors. General study findings and limits: It was reportedly the case that the classifier diagnosed cytomegalovirus status with high specificity and sensitivity. Among TCR beta chains, those listed as cytomegalovirus-associated numbered about 160.

The PCR employed 60 Vbeta primers together with 13 Jbeta primers. Libraries were prepared by immunoSEQ multiplex PCR; TCRdb keeps only in-frame clonotypes and omits some of them. This sample has 150,000 to 200,000 clones, with 65% to 85% found just once. Notes on this clone: The antigen remains unidentified.

The CDR3 spans 18 residues. Germline V gene data show CDR1 as LNHNV and CDR2 as YYDKDF (reference sequence). V was clipped by 0 bases and J by 3 bases, with 21 bases between them. V gene TRBV15 combines with J gene TRBJ2-7; D is unclear. The receptor was derived from a boy between 2 and 10 years old in good health and CMV-seronegative. The specimen sequenced was PBMCs. This chain's CDR3 is CATSRDHWPYPIYYEQYV. For the CDR3, the DNA is TGTGCCACCAGCAGAGACCATTGGCCCTACCCCATTTACTACGAGCAGTACGTC.